Here is one TCR beta chain with its context. Antigen: not known. Method: immunoSEQ multiplex PCR; TCRdb's copy keeps in-frame clones and lacks some. In the table there are some 100,000 clones, 90% to 95% of which are singletons. The source of the sample is a study of siplizumab effects on memory and regulatory T cells. V lost 4 bases and J lost 3, with 12 bases in between. In germline, CDR1 is SGHDT, CDR2 YYEEEE. This CDR3 region has 14 residues. Study outcomes and limitations: Unstimulated naive T cells seemed to show more diversity than memory cells did, and they also seemed to be among the major contributors to the alloresponse.

This clonotype was obtained from a human donor in good health. The J gene is TRBJ2-3, the V gene TRBV5-6; D gene uncertain. Source material: Tregs sorted from blood. The CDR3 loop reads CASSLDGWTDTQYF. As DNA, the CDR3 is TGTGCCAGCAGCCTTGATGGGTGGACAGATACGCAGTATTTT.